Presented here are 7 T cell receptor beta chains from one specimen sequenced in a study of neurological immune-mediated disorders. MiXCR, run by TCRdb on the 5' RACE reads, gives a single entry per CDR3 protein. The sample holds over 15,000 distinct CDR3 sequences, about a quarter seen once. The sample comprised PBMCs. All receptors come from a man over 45 with HTLV-1-associated myelopathy (HAM/TSP).

This clonotype has just a few counts. The chain couples TRBV9 to TRBJ1-2; D is unclear. The CDR3 sequence is 13 residues long. The germline V gene encodes CDR1 SGDLS and CDR2 YYNGEE. V was clipped by 0 bases and J by 6 bases, with 9 bases between them. CDR3 region: CASSVVSGDGYTF. In nucleotides, the CDR3 is TGTGCCAGCAGCGTAGTTTCCGGAGATGGCTACACCTTC.

The V call is TRBV7-2, the J call TRBJ2-3, with no clear D. Per the germline V gene, CDR1 is SGHTA and CDR2 is FQGNSA. The CDR3 is 14 residues long. Trimming took 5 bases from V and 0 from J, leaving 9 bases between them. The CDR3 bases are TGTGCCAGCAGCCCTGAATTTAGCACAGATACGCAGTATTTT. It yields the protein CASSPEFSTDTQYF. Complete variable domain (other parts from reference TRBV7-2 and TRBJ2-3): GAGVSQSPSNKVTEKGKDVELRCDPISGHTALYWYRQSLGQGLEFLIYFQGNSAPDKSGLPSDRFSAERTGGSVSTLTIQRTQQEDSAVYLCASSPEFSTDTQYFGPGTRLTVL.

This clonotype qualifies as medium-sized (0.01 to 0.1%). This chain's CDR3 is CASSLVGGAYEQYF. CDR3 DNA sequence: TGCGCCAGCAGCTTGGTAGGGGGGGCCTACGAGCAGTACTTC. The chain is built from TRBV5-1 and TRBJ2-7; tentative D call: TRBD2 (7 bases). The CDR3 length is 14 residues. Trimming cost V 0 bases and J 2 bases, with 9 bases left between them. CDR1 and CDR2 from the germline V gene are SGHRS and YFSETQ.

The chain recombines TRBV20-1 with TRBJ1-1, with D possibly being TRBD1 (5 bases). The germline gives CDR1 DFQATT, CDR2 SNEGSKA (reference sequence). This CDR3 is 12 amino acids long. DNA of the CDR3: TGCAGACCGACTGGGGCGGGCACTGAAGCTTTCTTT. Residues: CRPTGAGTEAFF.

Comments on this clonotype: An end of the junction differs from the germline gene, which may be a read error. CDR3 bases: TGTGTCAGCATTGGTGTACTAGCGGGGGCGGCGAACACCGGGGAGCTGTTTTTT. Translation: CVSIGVLAGAANTGELFF. The V call is TRBV2, the J call TRBJ2-2, with 11 bases that match TRBD2. The CDR3 totals 18 residues. Germline V lookup: CDR1 SNHLY, CDR2 FYNNEI. Drawing the rest from reference TRBV2 and TRBJ2-2, the complete variable domain is EPEVTQTPSHQVTQMGQEVILRCVPISNHLYFYWYRQILGQKVEFLVSFYNNEISEKSEIFDDQFSVERPDGSNFTLKIRSTKLEDSAMYFCVSIGVLAGAANTGELFFGEGSRLTVL.

This clonotype was seen ten or more times. DNA of the CDR3: TGTGCCAGCAGTTTTAACCCCCATGAGCAGTTCTTC. It is translated as CASSFNPHEQFF. The chain carries TRBV12-3 or TRBV12-4 and TRBJ2-1, with unresolved D. V dropped 3 bases and J dropped 8 bases, with 8 bases sitting between them. The CDR3 is made up of 12 amino acids.

The chain recombines TRBV5-1 with TRBJ1-3; D is unclear. Per the germline V gene, CDR1 is SGHRS and CDR2 is YFSETQ. CDR3 size: 16 residues. V lost 4 bases and J 3 bases, leaving 17 bases between the germline ends. The CDR3 DNA follows: TGCGCCAGCAGCCCGGCCCCCTCGGGAGTTGGAAACACCATATATTTT. The encoded protein is CASSPAPSGVGNTIYF.